The 11 T cell receptor beta chains below come from one sample, sequenced in a study of blood T cell repertoires in COVID-19. Repertoires were generated with immunoSEQ multiplex PCR, while TCRdb's copy carries only in-frame clones and drops some. The table shows approximately 76,000 clones, with about 90% occurring only once. Input material: peripheral blood. These receptors came from a human donor in a cohort sampled during active COVID-19.

The V call is TRBV9, the J call TRBJ2-5; tentatively, D is TRBD2 (5 bases). The V gene lost 0 bases and the J gene lost 5 bases, with 14 bases spanning the gap. This CDR3 is 15 amino acids long. CDR1 and CDR2 from the germline V gene are SGDLS and YYNGEE. CDR3 bases: TGTGCCAGCAGCGTAGGGTCGGGTGGGGAGGAGACCCAGTACTTC. This encodes CASSVGSGGEETQYF.

The V gene is TRBV15, the J gene TRBJ2-3, with 9 bases that match TRBD2. The CDR3 is 15 amino acids. The V segment lost 4 bases and the J segment 6 bases; nucleotides outside the gene matches: 8. Germline assignment: CDR1 LNHNV and CDR2 YYDKDF (reference sequence). CDR3 DNA sequence: TGTGCCACCAGCATTTCCGGGACTAGCTCCGATACGCAGTATTTT. Its protein product is CATSISGTSSDTQYF.

DNA for the CDR3: TGCGCCAGCAGCGAAGGGACTAGCGGGAGTCGGACAGATACGCAGTATTTT. Encoded protein: CASSEGTSGSRTDTQYF. This sequence joins TRBV5-1 and TRBJ2-3; 14 bases fit TRBD2. The CDR3 extends over 17 amino acids. The J segment lost 3 bases and the V segment lost 4 bases, leaving 7 bases of the junction unmatched. The germline CDR1 and CDR2 sequences are SGHRS and YFSETQ.

The chain carries TRBV6-5 and TRBJ2-1, with 7 bases lining up with TRBD2. Germline V CDR1 and CDR2: MNHEY, SVGAGI. This CDR3 is built from 15 residues. V shed 6 bases, J shed 1 base, and the junction held 6 bases outside the gene matches. CDR3 loop: CASSVLAISYNEQFF. The CDR3 nucleotides read TGTGCCAGCAGCGTACTAGCGATATCCTACAATGAGCAGTTCTTC.

The chain recombines TRBV5-1 with TRBJ2-1; 12 nucleotides align to TRBD2. V gave up 5 bases and J gave up 8 bases; unmatched junction bases: 8. Germline V gives CDR1 SGHRS, CDR2 YFSETQ. There are 15 residues in the CDR3. The CDR3 is CASRTSGSPRYEQFF. CDR3 DNA: TGCGCCAGCAGGACTAGCGGGAGTCCCAGGTATGAGCAGTTCTTC.

The chain is built from TRBV19 and TRBJ1-1; weak D call: TRBD1 (5 bases). The germline CDR1 and CDR2 sequences are LNHDA and SQIVND (reference sequence). The CDR3 covers 14 residues. The germline V and J ends were trimmed by 5 bases and 3 bases, with 13 bases remaining between them. This CDR3 reads CASSLGREHTEAFF. The DNA for the CDR3 is TGTGCCAGTAGTCTGGGACGGGAGCACACTGAAGCTTTCTTT.

V usage is TRBV4-2 and J usage is TRBJ1-1; D call uncertain. Germline CDR1 reads LGHNA; CDR2 reads YNFKEQ. Trimming stripped 4 bases from V and 0 bases from J, with 3 bases between. The CDR3 contains 12 residues. The CDR3 loop reads CASSPMNTEAFF. The CDR3 DNA sequence: TGTGCCAGCAGCCCCATGAACACTGAAGCTTTCTTT.

The rearrangement uses TRBV5-1 and TRBJ1-1; no firm D call. The CDR3 length is 11 residues. Germline CDR1 is SGHRS and CDR2 is YFSETQ. Trimming shortened V by 0 bases and J by 9 bases, and 6 bases separated the two germline ends. The CDR3 sequence is CASSLDSQAFF. The CDR3 DNA reads TGCGCCAGCAGCTTGGACAGCCAAGCTTTCTTT. Filled out from reference TRBV5-1 and TRBJ1-1, the complete variable domain reads KAGVTQTPRYLIKTRGQQVTLSCSPISGHRSVSWYQQTPGQGLQFLFEYFSETQRNKGNFPGRFSGRQFSNSRSEMNVSTLELGDSALYLCASSLDSQAFFGQGTRLTVV.

The chain recombines TRBV5-1 with TRBJ2-7; 12 positions match TRBD2. V trimming: 3 bases; J trimming: 7 bases; junction bases outside the gene matches: 8. Germline V lookup: CDR1 SGHRS, CDR2 YFSETQ. CDR3 length: 15 residues. In nucleotides, the CDR3 is TGCGCCAGCAGCTCCGCTAGCGGGGGGGCTGGGGAGCAGTACTTC. This codes for CASSSASGGAGEQYF.

The chain combines TRBV12-5 with TRBJ2-6; 7 nucleotides line up with TRBD2. The CDR3 has 15 residues. Germline V lookup: CDR1 LGHNT, CDR2 FRNRAP. Trimming at V came to 5 bases and at J to 2 bases, leaving 3 bases not matched to a gene. The CDR3 region is CASGPAGAGANVLTF. Written as DNA, the CDR3 is TGTGCTAGTGGTCCTGCGGGGGCTGGGGCCAACGTCCTGACTTTC. Complete variable domain (other parts from reference TRBV12-5 and TRBJ2-6): DARVTQTPRHKVTEMGQEVTMRCQPILGHNTVFWYRQTMMQGLELLAYFRNRAPLDDSGMPKDRFSAEMPDATLATLKIQPSEPRDSAVYFCASGPAGAGANVLTFGAGSRLTVL.

The chain has TRBV7-2 and TRBJ2-5, with 8 bases matching TRBD2. The V segment lost 1 base and the J segment 3 bases; nucleotides outside the gene matches: 4. This CDR3 is built from 15 residues. Germline CDR1 reads SGHTA; CDR2 reads FQGNSA. CDR3: CASSLGGRGEETQYF. The CDR3 bases are TGTGCCAGCAGCTTAGGTGGGCGGGGGGAAGAGACCCAGTACTTC.